The 6 T cell receptor beta chains presented below share a single source sample, sequenced in a study of blood T cells in healthy people across ages. Primers used in a second PCR of roughly 6 to 11 cycles were a sample-barcoded 5' primer and a J-beta primer mix. TCRdb re-called the 5' RACE reads through MiXCR, storing one row per CDR3 protein. The sample has about 1,800,000 distinct CDR3 sequences; roughly 27% are singletons. The sequenced material came from blood. Receptors were obtained from a woman between 25 and 40 years old in good health.

The chain combines TRBV10-3 with TRBJ2-3; 11 positions agree with TRBD2. This CDR3 is 21 amino acids long. The germline CDR1 and CDR2 sequences are ENHRY and SYGVKD. V shed 3 bases, J shed 2 bases, and the junction held 19 bases outside the gene matches. The DNA of the CDR3 is TGTGCCATCAGTGACCCAGGGGGCTTACTAGCGGGAGACGGGAACACAGATACGCAGTATTTT. This sequence encodes CAISDPGGLLAGDGNTDTQYF.

This clonotype was found a few times. J is TRBJ1-4 and V is TRBV3-1; TRBD1 is a possible D gene (5 bases). This CDR3 is 15 amino acids long. Trimming left V 8 bases short and J 0 bases short, with 13 bases between. Germline values: CDR1 LGHDT, CDR2 YNNKEL (reference sequence). CDR3 nucleotides: TGTGCCAGCGGAGGGGACTCTGCAACTAATGAAAAACTGTTTTTT. Amino acid sequence: CASGGDSATNEKLFF.

There are many counts of this clonotype. The genes are TRBV28 and TRBJ2-7; the match to TRBD1 covers 7 bases. Per germline, CDR1 MDHEN and CDR2 SYDVKM. Trimming cost V 9 bases and J 7 bases; bases outside gene matches: 9. CDR3 length: 12 amino acids. CDR3 coding DNA: TGTGCCAGTACCGAAGGGGGCCGGGAGCAGTACTTC. It translates to CASTEGGREQYF.

The J gene is TRBJ2-7, the V gene TRBV28, with D perhaps matching TRBD1 (6 bases). The CDR3 is 14 amino acids. The ends were cut back, 5 bases at V and 7 bases at J, with 18 bases in the middle. Germline loops: CDR1 MDHEN, CDR2 SYDVKM. The CDR3, as DNA: TGTGCCAGCAGTCCAGACAGGAGTTTAGGAGAGCAGTACTTC. This sequence encodes CASSPDRSLGEQYF.

V and J are TRBV2 and TRBJ2-7, with 7 positions matching TRBD1. V lost 5 bases to trimming and J lost 3 bases; unmatched junction nucleotides: 4. The CDR3 has 13 amino acids. Germline-derived CDR1 and CDR2 are SNHLY and FYNNEI. The CDR3 loop is CASSTRGNYEQYF. CDR3 sequence (DNA): TGTGCCAGCAGTACCAGGGGGAACTACGAGCAGTACTTC.

At least ten counts were recorded for this clonotype. The chain employs TRBV12-3 or TRBV12-4 and TRBJ2-7; 7 bases are a match to TRBD2. CDR3 length equals 14 residues. Trimming cost V 4 bases and J 7 bases; bases outside gene matches: 10. CDR3 region: CASSSSARGEEQYF. The CDR3 nucleotides read TGTGCCAGCAGTTCTTCCGCCCGGGGGGAAGAGCAGTACTTC.